These 23 T cell receptor beta chains share one sample of origin, sequenced in a study of T cell changes during pregnancy in multiple sclerosis. Using immunoSEQ multiplex PCR, the repertoire was profiled, and TCRdb retains in-frame clones only, with some absent. The sample has approximately 70,000 clones; 91% are singletons. The sample was peripheral blood, taken in the third trimester of pregnancy. The receptors come from a female donor in good health, enrolled as a control in a pregnancy study.

V and J are TRBV18 and TRBJ1-4; D not certain. V lost 3 bases to trimming and J lost 1 base, with 6 bases between them. CDR3 length: 14 amino acids. CDR1 and CDR2 from the germline V gene are KGHSH and LQKENI. CDR3 DNA sequence: TGTGCCAGCTCACCCCGAGGAACTAATGAAAAACTGTTTTTT. Translation: CASSPRGTNEKLFF.

The rearrangement uses TRBV10-3 and TRBJ2-1; 9 bases line up with TRBD2. With V trimmed by 4 bases and J by 8 bases, 9 bases remained unmatched. CDR3 length: 15 residues. Germline values: CDR1 ENHRY, CDR2 SYGVKD. CDR3 residues: CAISGRGLATDEQFF. Here the CDR3 DNA reads TGTGCCATCAGTGGGAGGGGACTAGCCACCGATGAGCAGTTCTTC.

The chain employs TRBV19 and TRBJ2-7, with 8 bases matching TRBD1. Germline V gives CDR1 LNHDA, CDR2 SQIVND (reference sequence). V shed 8 bases and J 3 bases; nucleotides not matched to a gene: 12. CDR3 length: 15 residues. Here the CDR3 DNA reads TGTGCCAGTTCTATAAGTTCAGGGGGCCTCTACGAGCAGTACTTC. Its translation: CASSISSGGLYEQYF.

The chain links TRBV28 to TRBJ2-3; D is ambiguous. Trimming shortened V by 7 bases and J by 2 bases, and 13 bases separated the two germline ends. This CDR3 contains 14 residues. Germline lookup yields CDR1 MDHEN and CDR2 SYDVKM. As DNA, the CDR3 is TGTGCCAGCATCGGCGGAGCCTACACAGATACGCAGTATTTT. Its translation is CASIGGAYTDTQYF.

The chain recombines TRBV18 with TRBJ1-2; D uncertain. V lost 1 base and J 2 bases, leaving 8 bases between the germline ends. This CDR3 has 14 residues. Germline values: CDR1 KGHSH, CDR2 LQKENI. CDR3 region: CASSPQTTNYGYTF. The CDR3 region has the DNA TGTGCCAGCTCACCACAGACAACAAACTATGGCTACACCTTC.

This chain joins TRBV6-1 and TRBJ2-7; 14 bases align to TRBD2. CDR3 length: 14 residues. The germline V gene encodes CDR1 MNHNS and CDR2 SASEGT. The ends lost 7 bases at V and 3 bases at J; junction bases unmatched: 2. This CDR3 reads CASIGTSGSYEQYF. The CDR3 region has the DNA TGTGCCAGCATTGGGACTAGCGGGAGCTACGAGCAGTACTTC.

For the CDR3, the DNA is TGCGCCAGCAGTGGTAGCGGGAGCCCGAATGAGCAGTTCTTC. Residues: CASSGSGSPNEQFF. The chain is built from TRBV10-2 and TRBJ2-1; 9 positions agree with TRBD2. This CDR3 comprises 14 residues. J lost 7 bases, V lost 4 bases, and 5 bases had no gene match. Germline V gene data show CDR1 as WSHSY and CDR2 as SAAADI.

The CDR3 loop reads CASSFLNSPLHF. DNA for the CDR3: TGTGCCAGTAGTTTTCTTAATTCACCCCTCCACTTT. The V call is TRBV19, the J call TRBJ1-6; D gene uncertain. From germline, CDR1 is LNHDA and CDR2 SQIVND (reference sequence). The CDR3 consists of 12 residues. V was cut by 5 bases and J by 6 bases, with 5 bases left in between.

The chain joins TRBV27 to TRBJ1-6, with D possibly being TRBD1 (5 bases). CDR1 and CDR2 from the germline V gene are MNHEY and SMNVEV (reference sequence). The CDR3 sequence is 16 residues long. V was cut by 1 base and J by 6 bases, with 13 bases left in between. The CDR3: CASSLWGGTSNSPLHF. The CDR3 DNA reads TGTGCCAGCAGTTTATGGGGGGGTACAAGTAATTCACCCCTCCACTTT.

This clone was picked up one time. The chain links TRBV7-9 to TRBJ2-7; 8 bases match TRBD1. V shed 5 bases and J 6 bases; nucleotides not matched to a gene: 15. CDR1 and CDR2 (germline): SEHNR, FQNEAQ (reference sequence). The CDR3 covers 16 residues. CDR3 bases: TGTGCCAGCAGCCGCCCTGACAGGGGAGCCTTTGGCGAGCAGTACTTC. This sequence encodes CASSRPDRGAFGEQYF.

CDR3 nucleotide sequence: TGTGCCAGCAGTCGCGGGGGGTCCGGGGAGCAGTATTTT. This gives the protein CASSRGGSGEQYF. The chain is built from TRBV7-2 and TRBJ2-3; 8 nucleotides match TRBD2. The trim removed 6 bases at V and 11 bases at J, leaving 10 bases unmatched. CDR3 length: 13 amino acids. Germline V gives CDR1 SGHTA, CDR2 FQGNSA.

The chain is built from TRBV6-5 and TRBJ1-5, with TRBD1 as a possible D gene (5 bases). The length of the CDR3 is 14 residues. CDR1 and CDR2 from the germline V gene are MNHEY and SVGAGI. V was trimmed by 0 bases and J by 2 bases, leaving 5 bases between them. CDR3 region: CASSYSRGNQPQHF. The CDR3 DNA follows: TGTGCCAGCAGTTACTCCAGGGGCAATCAGCCCCAGCATTTT.

The gene calls are TRBV19 and TRBJ2-1, with TRBD2 matching over 12 bases. This CDR3 comprises 17 residues. Germline V gives CDR1 LNHDA, CDR2 SQIVND (reference sequence). The V segment lost 6 bases and the J segment 7 bases; nucleotides outside the gene matches: 13. The chain's CDR3 is CASRKPSGRASANEQFF. In DNA form, the CDR3 reads TGTGCCAGTAGGAAGCCTAGCGGGAGGGCCTCTGCGAATGAGCAGTTCTTC.

J is TRBJ1-4 and V is TRBV2, with 11 bases lining up with TRBD1. The trim removed 10 bases at V and 7 bases at J, leaving 5 bases unmatched. The CDR3 has 13 amino acids. CDR1 and CDR2 from the germline V gene are SNHLY and FYNNEI. In DNA, the CDR3 is TGTGCCATCGGACAGGGGGCGAGTGAAAAACTGTTTTTT. Its protein is CAIGQGASEKLFF.

V usage is TRBV5-6 and J usage is TRBJ2-1; 13 bases fit TRBD2. V lost 4 bases to trimming and J lost 7 bases; unmatched junction nucleotides: 14. CDR3 length: 18 amino acids. From germline, CDR1 is SGHDT and CDR2 YYEEEE. The CDR3 nucleotides read TGTGCCAGCAGCCCCTATACCCGGACTAGCGGGGGTGTGAATGAGCAGTTCTTC. Amino acids: CASSPYTRTSGGVNEQFF.

J is TRBJ2-7 and V is TRBV11-3, with TRBD2 matching 9 bases. The ends lost 8 bases at V and 0 bases at J; junction bases unmatched: 11. This CDR3 is 16 amino acids long. Germline CDR1 SGHNT, CDR2 YENEEA. The CDR3: CASSLTSGRSSYEQYF. The CDR3 nucleotides read TGTGCCAGCTCTCTGACTAGCGGAAGAAGCTCCTACGAGCAGTACTTC.

This rearrangement joins TRBV14 to TRBJ1-2; no definite D call. Germline CDR1 reads SGHDN; CDR2 reads FVKESK. This CDR3 contains 13 residues. V lost 1 base, J lost 4 bases, and 7 bases lay in between. The chain's CDR3 is CASSQVVVYGYTF. The CDR3 DNA reads as TGTGCCAGCAGCCAAGTGGTAGTCTATGGCTACACCTTC.

V is TRBV7-8 and J is TRBJ2-3, with 7 positions matching TRBD2. Germline CDR1 reads SGHVS; CDR2 reads FQNEAQ. V lost 5 bases and J lost 4; bases outside the gene matches: 21. The CDR3 has 19 residues. CDR3 DNA: TGTGCCAGCAGCCCTAGGGGCAAGCGGGACTTCAAGGTGGCAGATACGCAGTATTTT. Amino acid sequence: CASSPRGKRDFKVADTQYF.

The chain couples TRBV10-1 to TRBJ2-7, with a weak D call TRBD2 (6 bases). The CDR3 totals 15 residues. Deletions cut 6 bases from V and 2 bases from J, with 17 bases between. Germline V lookup: CDR1 WNHNN, CDR2 SYGVQD (reference sequence). CDR3 region: CASRIPGLMTYEQYF. The DNA for the CDR3 is TGCGCCAGCAGGATACCGGGACTGATGACCTACGAGCAGTACTTC.

The V and J genes are TRBV7-9 and TRBJ1-6; 9 bases match TRBD1. The junction had 4 bases not matched to a gene; V was cut back by 5 bases and J by 8 bases. The V gene's germline CDR1 is SEHNR and CDR2 FQNEAQ (reference sequence). This CDR3 region has 14 residues. This CDR3 is CASSLGQGDSPLHF. Here the CDR3 DNA reads TGTGCCAGCAGCCTGGGACAGGGTGATTCACCCCTCCACTTT.

V gene TRBV9 combines with J gene TRBJ2-1; 11 nucleotides agree with TRBD2. The CDR3 has 18 residues. The junction had 10 bases not matched to a gene; V was cut back by 0 bases and J by 5 bases. Germline V gene sequence: CDR1 SGDLS, CDR2 YYNGEE. The CDR3 DNA sequence: TGTGCCAGCAGCGTAGAACTAGCGGGGGTCGTCCTAGACAATGAGCAGTTCTTC. It encodes CASSVELAGVVLDNEQFF.

The V gene is TRBV5-1, the J gene TRBJ2-3, with a weak D call TRBD2 (5 bases). Germline V CDR1 and CDR2: SGHRS, YFSETQ. The CDR3 is 15 amino acids. Between the trimmed V and J ends, which lost 0 bases and 3 bases, there was a span of 11 bases. The CDR3 region is CASSLGEPETDTQYF. The CDR3 bases are TGCGCCAGCAGCTTGGGGGAGCCTGAGACAGATACGCAGTATTTT.

CDR3 loop: CASSLQLDSLPFGSSPLHF. The CDR3 DNA reads TGTGCCAGCTCCCTACAGCTAGACAGCCTACCTTTCGGGTCTTCACCCCTCCACTTT. The V call is TRBV18, the J call TRBJ1-6; a possible D gene is TRBD1 (5 bases). This CDR3 is built from 19 residues. V was cut by 6 bases and J by 9 bases, with 30 bases left in between. The V gene's germline CDR1 is KGHSH and CDR2 LQKENI.